Below, 6 T cell receptor beta chains from the same sample are listed, as sequenced in a study of shared clonotypes between healthy human individuals. The protocol was immunoSEQ multiplex PCR, while the TCRdb copy is restricted to in-frame clones and leaves out a portion. There are some 2.4 million clones in the sample; under 95% occur only once, and roughly 0.36% lies in the top ten. The sequencing input was naive CD4+ T cells from PBMCs. Described subset: CD45RA+ positively selected. These TCRs come from a man between 18 and 35 years old in good health. Some clones in this sample may be carry-over from other donors' samples.

The V call is TRBV7-3, the J call TRBJ2-6; TRBD2 is a possible D gene (5 bases). V was cut by 5 bases and J by 0 bases, with 14 bases left in between. The V gene's germline CDR1 is SGHTA and CDR2 FQGTGA. CDR3 size: 17 residues. Here the CDR3 DNA reads TGTGCCAGCAGCACGGGATCCATTGGCTCTGGGGCCAACGTCCTGACTTTC. It encodes CASSTGSIGSGANVLTF.

This chain uses TRBV2 with TRBJ2-7; possibly TRBD1 for D (6 bases). This CDR3 has 15 residues. The V end was cut by 8 bases, the J end by 2 bases, with 19 bases between. The germline V gene encodes CDR1 SNHLY and CDR2 FYNNEI. The CDR3 spells CASQKEGTQAYEQYF. DNA of the CDR3: TGTGCCAGCCAGAAAGAGGGGACACAAGCCTACGAGCAGTACTTC.

The chain uses TRBV9 and TRBJ2-1, with D possibly matching TRBD1 (6 bases). CDR1 SGDLS and CDR2 YYNGEE come from the germline V gene. Trimming left V 4 bases short and J 8 bases short, with 16 bases between. The CDR3 loop spans 14 amino acids. CDR3 nucleotide sequence: TGTGCCAGCAGCACACCTGGGACAATGGATGAGCAGTTCTTC. Amino acid sequence: CASSTPGTMDEQFF.

The genes are TRBV5-5 and TRBJ1-4; 7 bases match TRBD1. The CDR3 has 15 amino acids. J was trimmed by 9 bases and V by 4 bases; bases with no gene match: 12. Germline V lookup: CDR1 SGHKS, CDR2 YYEKEE (reference sequence). CDR3 DNA sequence: TGTGCCAGCAGCCAAAACAGGGGCCTCGGTAAAAAACTGTTTTTT. Amino acid sequence: CASSQNRGLGKKLFF.

A remark on this clone: Other DNA sequences in the same sample also yield this CDR3. V is TRBV20-1 and J is TRBJ1-2, with D hard to call. The CDR3 length is 11 residues. The ends were cut back, 3 bases at V and 8 bases at J, with 10 bases in the middle. CDR1 is DFQATT and CDR2 is SNEGSKA in the germline V gene (reference sequence). Here the CDR3 reads CSASPGEGYTF. The CDR3 DNA is TGCAGTGCTAGCCCCGGGGAAGGCTACACCTTC.

The chain employs TRBV19 and TRBJ2-4; 10 bases are shared with TRBD1. The junction had 9 bases not matched to a gene; V was cut back by 4 bases and J by 3 bases. Germline values: CDR1 LNHDA, CDR2 SQIVND (reference sequence). This CDR3 is 17 amino acids long. CDR3 sequence: CASSRDRGHRGKNIQYF. DNA for the CDR3: TGTGCCAGTAGTAGAGACAGGGGGCATAGGGGCAAAAACATTCAGTACTTC.